The clone carrying this T cell receptor (beta chain) was seen a handful of times. The sample's time point: newly diagnosed GD, antithyroid drugs for less than 3 months. Making the TCR library involved RNA that had been extracted from PBMCs. This entry belongs to a study of regulatory T cells in long-lasting Graves disease. Study-wide background: Recently diagnosed Graves' patients had received antithyroid drugs for under 3 months.

Construction of the TCR beta libraries employed iRepertoire HTBI primers in conjunction with Arm-PCR of CDR3 regions. MiXCR was run by TCRdb on the multiplex PCR reads, yielding one entry per CDR3 protein. This sample has hundreds of thousands of distinct CDR3 sequences, with 15% to 20% found just once. CDR1 is SGHTA and CDR2 is FQGTGA in the germline V gene. The CDR3 spans 14 residues. V was clipped by 0 bases and J by 3 bases; unmatched bases: 2. The sample was also reused in another study, on T cells in Graves' hyperthyroidism and ophthalmopathy. That source notes: Disease duration under 2 months; hyperthyroidism patients were aged 18 to 65. It was uncontrolled infection, other autoimmune disease, pregnancy or lactation that excluded patients. Blood also carried most thyroid clonotypes expanded above 0.001.

V usage is TRBV7-3 and J usage is TRBJ2-7; 7 bases agree with TRBD1. The receptor was derived from a man between 18 and 35 years old with Graves disease. This material consisted of peripheral blood mononuclear cells (PBMCs), taken at new diagnosis, from a patient treated with antithyroid drugs. The DNA for the CDR3 is TGTGCCAGCAGCTTAACGGGGACAGACTACGAGCAGTACTTC. Protein sequence: CASSLTGTDYEQYF.